This T cell receptor beta chain was sequenced for a study of T cell repertoires in cytomegalovirus infection. At the level of the study: Public TCR beta signatures marked donors with CMV infection and the matching HLA. Overall study results and limits: Clonotype analysis showed dominance of the ex vivo response by HLA-C-restricted CMV-specific TCR beta clonotypes. The study identified carriers of CMV plus the relevant HLA from cumulative public TCR beta family frequency.

The CDR3 is 11 residues long. Germline V gene data show CDR1 as DFQATT and CDR2 as SNEGSKA (reference sequence). Trimming took 5 bases from V and 2 from J, leaving 7 bases between them. This clonotype was detected ten times or more. What it recognizes is unknown. TCRdb ran MiXCR on the reads and lists one entry per CDR3 protein. This sample has about 300,000 distinct CDR3 sequences, with approximately 8.9% found just once. This chain joins TRBV20-1 and TRBJ2-7, with D tentatively TRBD1 (5 bases). Sequencing was performed on PBMCs. The clonotype was recovered from a human donor in good health (CMV status not recorded). Some clones in this sample may be carry-over from other donors' samples. The CDR3 DNA sequence: TGCAGTGCTCCGGACACCTACGAGCAGTACTTC. As protein: CSAPDTYEQYF.